This T cell receptor beta chain appears in the sequencing data of a study of shared clonotypes between healthy human individuals. Study summary: CD4 naive and memory got three plates each, CD8 naive two, CD8 memory one.

As regards this clone: The antigen is unknown.

Study results and caveats: Non-shared clonotypes had lower generation probabilities than clonotypes shared by all four sorted-subset donors. Among donors, the sharing of clonotypes was expected to be influenced by sequencing depth.

Naive CD8 cells comprised CD45RO-negative, CCR7-positively selected cells, excluding terminally differentiated effector memory CD45RA+ cells. TCRdb keeps only in-frame clones here, not all; method: immunoSEQ multiplex PCR. The table includes about 680,000 clones, about 92% detected once. The TCR sequence derives from a man in his thirties or forties in good health. Input material: naive CD8+ T cells sorted from blood.

CDR3 sequence: CASSEVTDTQYF. CDR3 DNA: TGTGCCAGCAGTGAAGTCACAGATACGCAGTATTTT. J is TRBJ2-3 and V is TRBV2, with D hard to call. Germline-derived CDR1 and CDR2 are SNHLY and FYNNEI. V gave up 1 base and J gave up 2 bases, with 1 base separating them. The CDR3 extends over 12 amino acids. Filled out from reference TRBV2 and TRBJ2-3, the complete variable domain reads EPEVTQTPSHQVTQMGQEVILRCVPISNHLYFYWYRQILGQKVEFLVSFYNNEISEKSEIFDDQFSVERPDGSNFTLKIRSTKLEDSAMYFCASSEVTDTQYFGPGTRLTVL.